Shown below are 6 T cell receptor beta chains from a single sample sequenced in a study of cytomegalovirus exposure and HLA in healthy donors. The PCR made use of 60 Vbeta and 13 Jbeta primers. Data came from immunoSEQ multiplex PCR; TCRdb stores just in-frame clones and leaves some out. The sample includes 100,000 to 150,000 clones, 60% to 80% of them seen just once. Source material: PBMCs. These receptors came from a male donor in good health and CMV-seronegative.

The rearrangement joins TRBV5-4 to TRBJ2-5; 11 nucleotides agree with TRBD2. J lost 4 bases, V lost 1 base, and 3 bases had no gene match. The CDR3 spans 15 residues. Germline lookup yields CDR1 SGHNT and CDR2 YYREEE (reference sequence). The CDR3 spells CASSLTSGSRETQYF. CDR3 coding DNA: TGTGCCAGCAGCTTGACTAGCGGGAGCAGAGAGACCCAGTACTTC. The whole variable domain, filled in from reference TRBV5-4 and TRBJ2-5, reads ETGVTQSPTHLIKTRGQQVTLRCSSQSGHNTVSWYQQALGQGPQFIFQYYREEENGRGNFPPRFSGLQFPNYSSELNVNALELDDSALYLCASSLTSGSRETQYFGPGTRLLVL.

CDR3 protein: CASSIDAQRVKTGELFF. In nucleotides, the CDR3 is TGTGCCAGTAGTATAGATGCACAACGGGTAAAAACCGGGGAGCTGTTTTTT. The chain links TRBV19 to TRBJ2-2; D gene unclear. Per the germline V gene, CDR1 is LNHDA and CDR2 is SQIVND (reference sequence). Trimming removed 0 bases from V and 5 bases from J, with 16 bases in between. This CDR3 region has 17 residues. The full variable domain, rest sourced from reference TRBV19 and TRBJ2-2, is DGGITQSPKYLFRKEGQNVTLSCEQNLNHDAMYWYRQDPGQGLRLIYYSQIVNDFQKGDIAEGYSVSREKKESFPLTVTSAQKNPTAFYLCASSIDAQRVKTGELFFGEGSRLTVL.

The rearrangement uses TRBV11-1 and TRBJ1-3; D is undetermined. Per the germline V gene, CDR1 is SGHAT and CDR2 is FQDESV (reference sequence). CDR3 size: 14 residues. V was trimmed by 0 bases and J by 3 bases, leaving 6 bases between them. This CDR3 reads CASSLAPSGNTIYF. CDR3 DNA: TGTGCCAGCAGCTTAGCGCCCAGTGGAAACACCATATATTTT.

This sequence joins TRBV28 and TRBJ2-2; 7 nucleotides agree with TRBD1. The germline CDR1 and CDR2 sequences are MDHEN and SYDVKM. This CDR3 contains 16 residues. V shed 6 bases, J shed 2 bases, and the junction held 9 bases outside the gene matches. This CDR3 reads CASSNFYRGNTGELFF. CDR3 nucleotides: TGTGCCAGCAGCAACTTCTACAGGGGAAACACCGGGGAGCTGTTTTTT.

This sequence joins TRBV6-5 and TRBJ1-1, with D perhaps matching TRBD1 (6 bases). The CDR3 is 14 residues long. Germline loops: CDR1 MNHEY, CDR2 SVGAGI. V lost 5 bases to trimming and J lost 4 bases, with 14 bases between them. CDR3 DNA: TGTGCCAGCAGTCCCAACAGGGTATCCACTGAAGCTTTCTTT. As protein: CASSPNRVSTEAFF.

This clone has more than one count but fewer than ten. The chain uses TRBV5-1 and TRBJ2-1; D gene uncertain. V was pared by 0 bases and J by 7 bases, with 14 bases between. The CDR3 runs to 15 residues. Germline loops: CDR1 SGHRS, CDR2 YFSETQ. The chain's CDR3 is CASSLGAGPLNEQFF. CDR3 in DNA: TGCGCCAGCAGCTTGGGGGCAGGTCCACTGAATGAGCAGTTCTTC.